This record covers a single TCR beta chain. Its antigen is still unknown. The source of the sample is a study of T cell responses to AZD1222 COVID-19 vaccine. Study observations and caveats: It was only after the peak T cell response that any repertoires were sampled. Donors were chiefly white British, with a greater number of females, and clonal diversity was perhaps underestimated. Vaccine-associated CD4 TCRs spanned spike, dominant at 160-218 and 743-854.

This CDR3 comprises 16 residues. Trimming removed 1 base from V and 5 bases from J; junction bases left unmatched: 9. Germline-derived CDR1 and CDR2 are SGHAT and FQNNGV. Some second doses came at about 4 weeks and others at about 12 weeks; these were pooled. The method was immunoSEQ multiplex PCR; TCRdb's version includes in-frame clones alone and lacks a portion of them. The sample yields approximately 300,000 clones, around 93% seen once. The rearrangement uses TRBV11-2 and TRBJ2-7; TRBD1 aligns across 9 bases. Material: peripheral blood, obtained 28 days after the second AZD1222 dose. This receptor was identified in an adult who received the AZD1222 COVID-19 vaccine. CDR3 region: CASSLVKDRGRHEQYF. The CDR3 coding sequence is TGTGCCAGCAGCTTAGTCAAGGACAGGGGACGACACGAGCAGTACTTC.